The next 22 T cell receptor beta chains were all read from a single sample in a study of spatial heterogeneity in lung cancer. TCRdb re-called the 5' RACE reads with MiXCR, one entry per CDR3 protein. The sample records approximately 56,000 distinct CDR3 sequences, roughly 7% being singletons. Indicated time point: blood at routine non-recurrence follow-up after resection. Unsorted tumor, nontumor lung tissue or cryopreserved PBMC supplied the whole RNA. Material: PBMCs, obtained at follow-up. These receptors originate from a female donor with early-stage non-small cell lung cancer.

The rearrangement joins TRBV3-1 to TRBJ1-3, with 8 bases that match TRBD1. This CDR3 comprises 15 residues. The V segment lost 4 bases and the J segment 2 bases; nucleotides outside the gene matches: 4. CDR1 is LGHDT and CDR2 is YNNKEL in the germline V gene (reference sequence). The CDR3 nucleotides read TGTGCCAGCAGCCTGGGACAGGCCCCTGGAAACACCATATATTTT. This sequence encodes CASSLGQAPGNTIYF.

This clonotype was detected a few times. V is TRBV7-2 and J is TRBJ1-5, with D hard to call. This CDR3 has 17 amino acids. CDR1 is SGHTA, CDR2 FQGNSA, per germline. V lost 0 bases, J lost 0 bases, and 12 bases lay in between. CDR3 sequence (DNA): TGTGCCAGCAGCTTAGCGCCCGGGGTTAATAGCAATCAGCCCCAGCATTTT. This sequence encodes CASSLAPGVNSNQPQHF. Combining the CDR3 with reference TRBV7-2 and TRBJ1-5 gives the whole variable domain GAGVSQSPSNKVTEKGKDVELRCDPISGHTALYWYRQSLGQGLEFLIYFQGNSAPDKSGLPSDRFSAERTGGSVSTLTIQRTQQEDSAVYLCASSLAPGVNSNQPQHFGDGTRLSIL.

The chain carries TRBV12-3 or TRBV12-4 and TRBJ1-2; no clear D. V was pared by 1 base and J by 8 bases, with 8 bases between. The CDR3 extends over 12 amino acids. The CDR3 protein is CASSLEGRGYTF. The CDR3 bases are TGTGCCAGCAGTTTAGAAGGACGCGGCTACACCTTC.

This chain uses TRBV20-1 with TRBJ1-1, with TRBD1 as a possible D gene (6 bases). Deletions cut 3 bases from V and 0 bases from J, with 11 bases between. CDR1 is DFQATT, CDR2 SNEGSKA, per germline (reference sequence). This CDR3 is 14 amino acids long. The CDR3 sequence is CSARSDRMNTEAFF. Written as DNA, the CDR3 is TGCAGTGCTAGGTCGGACAGAATGAACACTGAAGCTTTCTTT.

This clonotype was observed a handful of times. V gene TRBV7-2 combines with J gene TRBJ1-2, with D perhaps matching TRBD1 (6 bases). V lost 0 bases and J lost 0, with 11 bases in between. From germline, CDR1 is SGHTA and CDR2 FQGNSA. This CDR3 is built from 16 residues. CDR3 coding DNA: TGTGCCAGCAGCTTAGCGTCACAGGGCGCTAACTATGGCTACACCTTC. This translates into CASSLASQGANYGYTF.

This clonotype was counted between two and nine times. The chain couples TRBV14 to TRBJ2-4; D uncertain. CDR3 length equals 14 residues. Germline V lookup: CDR1 SGHDN, CDR2 FVKESK. Between the trimmed V and J ends, which lost 0 bases and 7 bases, there was a span of 10 bases. The CDR3 coding sequence is TGTGCCAGCAGCCAAGATCTCCAGAGGAACATTCAGTACTTC. It is translated as CASSQDLQRNIQYF. The whole variable domain, remainder taken from reference TRBV14 and TRBJ2-4, is EAGVTQFPSHSVIEKGQTVTLRCDPISGHDNLYWYRRVMGKEIKFLLHFVKESKQDESGMPNNRFLAERTGGTYSTLKVQPAELEDSGVYFCASSQDLQRNIQYFGAGTRLSVL.

V is TRBV7-2 and J is TRBJ1-1; the D is unclear. The CDR3 sequence is 14 residues long. The ends were cut back, 2 bases at V and 5 bases at J, with 12 bases in the middle. Germline CDR1 SGHTA, CDR2 FQGNSA. The CDR3 here is CASSLSLAGTEAFF. In DNA form, the CDR3 reads TGTGCCAGCAGCTTAAGTCTCGCGGGGACTGAAGCTTTCTTT.

The CDR3 DNA sequence: TGTGCCATCAGCCCTGGGACAGGGGGCTACTACGAGCAGTACTTC. It encodes CAISPGTGGYYEQYF. V gene TRBV10-3 combines with J gene TRBJ2-7; 12 bases align to TRBD1. Germline V lookup: CDR1 ENHRY, CDR2 SYGVKD. With V trimmed by 6 bases and J by 3 bases, 6 bases remained unmatched. This CDR3 region has 15 residues.

This clonotype was counted many times. The chain uses TRBV7-9 and TRBJ2-3, with 12 bases fitting TRBD2. CDR1 SEHNR and CDR2 FQNEAQ come from the germline V gene (reference sequence). This CDR3 has 17 amino acids. Trimming at V came to 6 bases and at J to 0 bases, leaving 7 bases not matched to a gene. The CDR3 loop is CASSSWTSGKSTDTQYF. CDR3 in DNA: TGTGCCAGCAGTTCCTGGACTAGCGGGAAAAGCACAGATACGCAGTATTTT.

This clonotype was found many times. The chain recombines TRBV7-2 with TRBJ2-1; D may be TRBD2 (5 bases). With 0 bases removed from V and 7 bases from J, the gap between germline ends came to 7 bases. Per germline, CDR1 SGHTA and CDR2 FQGNSA. The CDR3 runs to 13 residues. CDR3 nucleotide sequence: TGTGCCAGCAGCTTAGCGACGGGAAATGAGCAGTTCTTC. It is translated as CASSLATGNEQFF.

This chain uses TRBV6-6 with TRBJ1-5; D is unresolved. The CDR3 loop spans 15 amino acids. Trimming pared 2 bases from V and 6 bases from J, leaving 14 bases between. CDR1 MNHNY and CDR2 SVGAGI come from the germline V gene (reference sequence). The CDR3 region has the DNA TGTGCCAGCAGTTACAGAAGCAACTTGATTCAGCCCCAGCATTTT. Translating it yields CASSYRSNLIQPQHF.

This clonotype was seen ten or more times. The V gene is TRBV9, the J gene TRBJ2-3; no clear D. The V end lost 4 bases, the J end lost 2 bases, and 5 bases lay between the germline ends. CDR3 size: 12 residues. CDR1 is SGDLS, CDR2 YYNGEE, per germline. The CDR3 bases are TGTGCCAGCAGCCTTTTCACAGATACGCAGTATTTT. Translated, it gives CASSLFTDTQYF.

The rearrangement links TRBV23-1 to TRBJ2-7; D is ambiguous. TRBV23-1 is annotated as an ORF whose role is uncertain. Trimming cost V 3 bases and J 2 bases, with 14 bases left between them. The CDR3 runs 15 residues. CDR3 sequence: CASSQYLKQPYEQYF. The CDR3 region has the DNA TGCGCCAGCAGTCAGTACCTGAAGCAGCCCTACGAGCAGTACTTC.

The chain employs TRBV12-3 or TRBV12-4 and TRBJ1-2; TRBD1 agrees at 7 bases. The CDR3 length is 14 residues. V shed 6 bases, J shed 1 base, and the junction held 5 bases outside the gene matches. The CDR3, as DNA: TGTGCCAGCAGGAGAGGACAGGTTAACTATGGCTACACCTTC. Its protein product is CASRRGQVNYGYTF.

This clonotype was counted at least ten times. The V and J genes are TRBV4-1 and TRBJ1-1; no firm D call. This CDR3 spans 16 amino acids. The ends were cut back, 2 bases at V and 1 base at J, with 14 bases in the middle. Germline assignment: CDR1 MGHRA and CDR2 YSYEKL. The CDR3 loop is CASSQSWEGRNTEAFF. CDR3 DNA sequence: TGCGCCAGCAGCCAAAGCTGGGAGGGTCGGAACACTGAAGCTTTCTTT.

This clonotype has just a few counts. The CDR3: CASSHTGTSYEQYF. The CDR3 DNA follows: TGTGCCAGCAGCCATACCGGGACTAGCTACGAGCAGTACTTC. The chain links TRBV9 to TRBJ2-7, with 8 bases lining up with TRBD2. CDR3 length: 14 amino acids. Germline V gives CDR1 SGDLS, CDR2 YYNGEE. With 4 bases clipped from V and 3 bases from J, the junction kept 6 bases outside the gene matches.

This clonotype was picked up many times. The chain uses TRBV13 and TRBJ2-6; no clear D. V lost 1 base and J 1 base, leaving 8 bases between the germline ends. Germline V gives CDR1 PRHDT, CDR2 FYEKMQ (reference sequence). The CDR3 totals 16 residues. The CDR3: CASSLAGVSGANVLTF. Written as DNA, the CDR3 is TGTGCCAGCAGCTTAGCCGGTGTATCTGGGGCCAACGTCCTGACTTTC.

The sample holds many counts of this clonotype. V usage is TRBV7-9 and J usage is TRBJ1-1; D gene unclear. Germline CDR1 reads SEHNR; CDR2 reads FQNEAQ (reference sequence). V was cut by 4 bases and J by 8 bases, with 11 bases left in between. The CDR3 spans 12 residues. For the CDR3, the DNA is TGTGCCAGCAGCTCCGGGCCCAGCGAAGCTTTCTTT. This codes for CASSSGPSEAFF.

The rearrangement uses TRBV18 and TRBJ2-1, with D uncertain. The V and J ends lost 0 bases and 9 bases respectively, with 6 bases between them. The CDR3 consists of 12 residues. CDR1 and CDR2 (germline): KGHSH, LQKENI. CDR3 protein: CASSPPTLEQFF. Written as DNA, the CDR3 is TGTGCCAGCTCACCACCGACTCTTGAGCAGTTCTTC. The full variable domain, rest sourced from reference TRBV18 and TRBJ2-1, is NAGVMQNPRHLVRRRGQEARLRCSPMKGHSHVYWYRQLPEEGLKFMVYLQKENIIDESGMPKERFSAEFPKEGPSILRIQQVVRGDSAAYFCASSPPTLEQFFGPGTRLTVL.

This clonotype was counted at least ten times. The chain employs TRBV7-9 and TRBJ2-3; 9 nucleotides line up with TRBD1. This CDR3 is 14 amino acids long. Germline CDR1 is SEHNR and CDR2 is FQNEAQ (reference sequence). Trimming at V came to 4 bases and at J to 1 base, leaving 0 bases not matched to a gene. CDR3 DNA: TGTGCCAGCAGCTGGGACAGGGGCACAGATACGCAGTATTTT. It codes for CASSWDRGTDTQYF. Full variable domain (missing parts from reference TRBV7-9 and TRBJ2-3): DTGVSQNPRHKITKRGQNVTFRCDPISEHNRLYWYRQTLGQGPEFLTYFQNEAQLEKSRLLSDRFSAERPKGSFSTLEIQRTEQGDSAMYLCASSWDRGTDTQYFGPGTRLTVL.

This clonotype was found a few times. The rearrangement links TRBV5-1 to TRBJ2-3, with 8 bases aligning to TRBD2. From germline, CDR1 is SGHRS and CDR2 YFSETQ. With V trimmed by 1 base and J by 4 bases, 5 bases remained unmatched. This CDR3 region has 15 residues. This CDR3 reads CASSLFGGAPDTQYF. CDR3 sequence (DNA): TGCGCCAGCAGCTTGTTCGGGGGGGCCCCAGATACGCAGTATTTT.

This clonotype was detected a few times. An end of the junction does not agree with germline; a read error may underlie this. The V call is TRBV12-5, the J call TRBJ1-3, with 7 bases identical to TRBD1. CDR3 length: 16 amino acids. CDR1 LGHNT and CDR2 FRNRAP come from the germline V gene. CDR3 protein: CASGLAGGGSGNTIYF. CDR3 bases: TGTGCTAGTGGCTTGGCAGGGGGGGGCTCTGGAAACACCATATATTTT.